This T cell receptor beta chain was recorded in a study of control samples from healthy donors and cancer patients. This clone was observed a single time. Using immunoSEQ multiplex PCR, the repertoire was profiled, and TCRdb retains in-frame clones only, with some absent. The sample has 130,000 or so clones; 85% to 95% are singletons. V lost 1 base to trimming and J lost 7 bases, with 11 bases between them. Germline lookup yields CDR1 SGHKS and CDR2 YYEKEE (reference sequence). The CDR3 spans 14 residues. This clonotype was obtained from a man aged 40-49 years in good health. This chain connects TRBV5-5 to TRBJ2-2; D possibly corresponds to TRBD2 (5 bases). The sequenced material came from blood. Here the CDR3 reads CASSLYGVDGELFF. As DNA, the CDR3 is TGTGCCAGCAGCTTGTACGGGGTTGACGGGGAGCTGTTTTTT. Complete variable domain (other parts from reference TRBV5-5 and TRBJ2-2): DAGVTQSPTHLIKTRGQQVTLRCSPISGHKSVSWYQQVLGQGPQFIFQYYEKEERGRGNFPDRFSARQFPNYSSELNVNALLLGDSALYLCASSLYGVDGELFFGEGSRLTVL.